These 20 T cell receptor beta chains share one sample of origin, sequenced in a study of radiation and T cells in renal cell carcinoma. Data came from immunoSEQ multiplex PCR; TCRdb stores just in-frame clones and leaves some out. Of under 100,000 clones in the sample, around 85% were seen once. Time point specified: blood 4 weeks post-SBRT, at nephrectomy. Treatment denoted: 15 Gy SBRT to primary tumor, nephrectomy 4 weeks later. The sample here was blood, taken from a patient whose treatment included radiotherapy and nephrectomy. The receptors derive from a man in his forties or fifties with renal cell carcinoma.

This clone was seen a few times. J is TRBJ2-5 and V is TRBV7-6; TRBD2 matches at 11 bases. This CDR3 region has 16 residues. J gave up 7 bases and V 1 base, and 8 bases lay outside the gene matches. CDR1 and CDR2 (germline): SGHVS, FNYEAQ. CDR3 residues: CASSLVSGGAPGTQYF. Written as DNA, the CDR3 is TGTGCCAGCAGCTTAGTTAGCGGGGGGGCTCCTGGGACCCAGTACTTC.

The chain recombines TRBV5-1 with TRBJ2-7; perhaps TRBD2 as D (6 bases). The CDR3 has 17 residues. CDR1 is SGHRS, CDR2 YFSETQ, per germline. V was shortened by 1 base and J by 3 bases, with 20 bases between the two germline ends. CDR3 nucleotides: TGCGCCAGCAGCTTGTTAGTTTCACGCGGGGCTGGCTACGAGCAGTACTTC. This gives the protein CASSLLVSRGAGYEQYF. The full variable domain, with the rest looked up from reference TRBV5-1 and TRBJ2-7, is KAGVTQTPRYLIKTRGQQVTLSCSPISGHRSVSWYQQTPGQGLQFLFEYFSETQRNKGNFPGRFSGRQFSNSRSEMNVSTLELGDSALYLCASSLLVSRGAGYEQYFGPGTRLTVT.

This clone was counted a single time. The chain couples TRBV4-3 to TRBJ1-3, with TRBD1 as a possible D gene (5 bases). The V and J ends lost 4 bases and 2 bases respectively, with 18 bases between them. The CDR3 runs to 17 residues. CDR1 is LGHNA and CDR2 is YSLEER in the germline V gene. CDR3 in amino acids: CASSRGLQGGAGNTIYF. CDR3 DNA: TGCGCCAGCAGCCGAGGCCTCCAGGGAGGAGCTGGAAACACCATATATTTT.

This clone was observed a few times. The same CDR3 arises from other DNA sequences in this sample as well. The genes are TRBV7-6 and TRBJ1-1, with D unresolved. V dropped 0 bases and J dropped 1 base, with 3 bases sitting between them. The germline CDR1 and CDR2 sequences are SGHVS and FNYEAQ. CDR3 length equals 13 residues. The CDR3 DNA sequence: TGTGCCAGCAGCTTAGCAGAGAACACTGAAGCTTTCTTT. This codes for CASSLAENTEAFF.

V usage is TRBV5-3 and J usage is TRBJ2-7; no firm D call. TRBV5-3 is flagged as an ORF with uncertain function. CDR3 size: 12 residues. Trimming stripped 6 bases from V and 7 bases from J, with 14 bases between. The CDR3 sequence is CARKGVPKEQYF. The CDR3 DNA follows: TGTGCCAGAAAGGGCGTGCCTAAGGAGCAGTACTTC.

J is TRBJ2-7 and V is TRBV2, with D unresolved. Per germline, CDR1 SNHLY and CDR2 FYNNEI. The length of the CDR3 is 11 residues. Deletions cut 6 bases from V and 3 bases from J, with 6 bases between. The DNA of the CDR3 is TGTGCCAGCAGCGGAGTCTACGAGCAGTACTTC. Translation gives CASSGVYEQYF. Combining the CDR3 with reference TRBV2 and TRBJ2-7 gives the whole variable domain EPEVTQTPSHQVTQMGQEVILRCVPISNHLYFYWYRQILGQKVEFLVSFYNNEISEKSEIFDDQFSVERPDGSNFTLKIRSTKLEDSAMYFCASSGVYEQYFGPGTRLTVT.

The chain carries TRBV28 and TRBJ2-1; TRBD2 is a possible D gene (7 bases). This CDR3 has 16 amino acids. Between the trimmed V and J ends, which lost 5 bases and 0 bases, there was a span of 14 bases. Germline V gene data show CDR1 as MDHEN and CDR2 as SYDVKM. This chain's CDR3 is CASSGGGRSSYNEQFF. The CDR3 DNA is TGTGCCAGCAGTGGCGGGGGCAGGAGCTCCTACAATGAGCAGTTCTTC.

This clone occurred a few times. The chain carries TRBV11-2 and TRBJ2-7; D is unresolved. The CDR3 consists of 11 residues. From germline, CDR1 is SGHAT and CDR2 FQNNGV. The V and J ends lost 2 bases and 5 bases respectively, with 4 bases between them. This chain's CDR3 is CASSLYDEQYF. For the CDR3, the DNA is TGTGCCAGCAGCTTATATGACGAGCAGTACTTC.

This clone occurred a few times. This rearrangement joins TRBV14 to TRBJ1-6; D is unclear. Trimming shortened V by 0 bases and J by 8 bases, and 5 bases separated the two germline ends. CDR1 SGHDN and CDR2 FVKESK come from the germline V gene. The CDR3 is 13 amino acids. The CDR3 DNA reads TGTGCCAGCAGCCAAGATCAGTATTCACCCCTCCACTTT. Protein product: CASSQDQYSPLHF.

The chain has TRBV2 and TRBJ1-4; 7 bases are a match to TRBD1. V lost 4 bases, J lost 0 bases, and 2 bases stayed unmatched. CDR3 length: 15 amino acids. Germline lookup yields CDR1 SNHLY and CDR2 FYNNEI. The CDR3 spells CASSGQGATNEKLFF. DNA of the CDR3: TGTGCCAGCAGTGGACAGGGAGCAACTAATGAAAAACTGTTTTTT.

The chain has TRBV11-2 and TRBJ2-5; D unresolved. Per germline, CDR1 SGHAT and CDR2 FQNNGV. V lost 2 bases and J 1 base, leaving 14 bases between the germline ends. The CDR3 is made up of 16 amino acids. CDR3 loop: CASSLFRRGPQETQYF. CDR3 DNA: TGTGCCAGCAGCTTATTCCGCCGAGGCCCCCAAGAGACCCAGTACTTC.

This clone was found a few times. The chain couples TRBV6-5 to TRBJ1-2; D might be TRBD1 (5 bases). Germline lookup yields CDR1 MNHEY and CDR2 SVGAGI. The CDR3 spans 14 residues. V was shortened by 2 bases and J by 3 bases, with 10 bases between the two germline ends. The CDR3, as DNA: TGTGCCAGCAGTTACAGGGGTCCTCACTATGGCTACACCTTC. Amino acid sequence: CASSYRGPHYGYTF.

The chain combines TRBV19 with TRBJ2-1, with D unresolved. V lost 5 bases, J lost 7 bases, and 12 bases lay in between. This CDR3 has 13 amino acids. CDR1 is LNHDA and CDR2 is SQIVND in the germline V gene (reference sequence). The CDR3 nucleotides read TGTGCCAGTAGTTGGGCAGGACGAAATGAGCAGTTCTTC. Protein product: CASSWAGRNEQFF.

The J gene is TRBJ2-2, the V gene TRBV18; no clear D gene. The CDR3 has 15 amino acids. The V gene lost 1 base and the J gene lost 4 bases, with 10 bases spanning the gap. Germline CDR1 is KGHSH and CDR2 is LQKENI. The CDR3 here is CASSPQQGTTGELFF. Written as DNA, the CDR3 is TGTGCCAGCTCACCACAGCAAGGTACCACCGGGGAGCTGTTTTTT.

The chain couples TRBV10-2 to TRBJ1-5; D unresolved. CDR3 size: 14 residues. V lost 6 bases and J lost 6, with 15 bases in between. CDR1 is WSHSY, CDR2 SAAADI, per germline. CDR3 sequence reads: CASSSQVFGQPQHF. The CDR3, as DNA: TGCGCCAGCAGCAGCCAGGTGTTCGGTCAGCCCCAGCATTTT.

The V call is TRBV11-3, the J call TRBJ1-2; possibly TRBD1 for D (6 bases). The CDR3 runs to 14 residues. Germline CDR1 reads SGHNT; CDR2 reads YENEEA. V was shortened by 1 base and J by 6 bases, with 12 bases between the two germline ends. The chain's CDR3 is CASSLGPGGHGYTF. Written as DNA, the CDR3 is TGTGCCAGCAGCTTAGGGCCGGGGGGCCATGGCTACACCTTC.

J is TRBJ2-5 and V is TRBV4-2; 7 nucleotides align to TRBD2. Germline V gene data show CDR1 as LGHNA and CDR2 as YNFKEQ. The ends lost 5 bases at V and 4 bases at J; junction bases unmatched: 7. CDR3 length equals 14 residues. The CDR3 coding sequence is TGTGCCAGCAGCGGGGGGGGTTCAAGAGAGACCCAGTACTTC. This gives the protein CASSGGGSRETQYF.

V is TRBV7-8 and J is TRBJ1-5; 7 nucleotides align to TRBD1. V shed 1 base, J shed 0 bases, and the junction held 9 bases outside the gene matches. The germline V gene has CDR1 SGHVS and CDR2 FQNEAQ. The CDR3 has 18 amino acids. CDR3 coding DNA: TGTGCCAGCAGCTTAGGAGGGGACAGAGGTTATAGCAATCAGCCCCAGCATTTT. Amino acids: CASSLGGDRGYSNQPQHF.

The chain combines TRBV7-8 with TRBJ2-1, with D maybe TRBD1 (6 bases). The CDR3 covers 15 residues. Germline lookup yields CDR1 SGHVS and CDR2 FQNEAQ. V lost 3 bases, J lost 1 base, and 10 bases lay in between. CDR3 sequence (DNA): TGTGCCAGCAGCTTCGAAGGGGGATCCTACAATGAGCAGTTCTTC. Amino acid sequence: CASSFEGGSYNEQFF.

The gene calls are TRBV6-5 and TRBJ2-3, with 9 bases identical to TRBD2. Germline loops: CDR1 MNHEY, CDR2 SVGAGI. Trimming at V came to 5 bases and at J to 6 bases, leaving 9 bases not matched to a gene. The CDR3 sequence is 15 residues long. The CDR3 loop reads CASSAIAGEVDTQYF. In nucleotides, the CDR3 is TGTGCCAGCAGTGCTATAGCGGGAGAGGTTGATACGCAGTATTTT.